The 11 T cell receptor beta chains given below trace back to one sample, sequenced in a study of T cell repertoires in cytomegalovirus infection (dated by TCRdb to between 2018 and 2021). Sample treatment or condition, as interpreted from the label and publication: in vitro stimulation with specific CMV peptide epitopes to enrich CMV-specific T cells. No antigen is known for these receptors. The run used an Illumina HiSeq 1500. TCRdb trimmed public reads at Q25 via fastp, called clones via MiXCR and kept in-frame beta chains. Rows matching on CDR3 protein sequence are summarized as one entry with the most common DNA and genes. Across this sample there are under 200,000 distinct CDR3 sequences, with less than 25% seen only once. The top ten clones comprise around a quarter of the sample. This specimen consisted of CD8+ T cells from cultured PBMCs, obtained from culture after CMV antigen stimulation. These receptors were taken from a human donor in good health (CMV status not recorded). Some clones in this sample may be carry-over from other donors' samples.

The CDR3 DNA is TGTGCCAGCAGTTACACCGCGGGGAGGACAGATACGCAGTATTTT. Protein product: CASSYTAGRTDTQYF. The chain carries TRBV6-2 or TRBV6-3 and TRBJ2-3, with TRBD2 as a possible D gene (6 bases). V was cut by 2 bases and J by 3 bases, with 12 bases left in between. Germline V gene lookup returns CDR1 MNHEY and CDR2 SVGEGT. This CDR3 comprises 15 residues.

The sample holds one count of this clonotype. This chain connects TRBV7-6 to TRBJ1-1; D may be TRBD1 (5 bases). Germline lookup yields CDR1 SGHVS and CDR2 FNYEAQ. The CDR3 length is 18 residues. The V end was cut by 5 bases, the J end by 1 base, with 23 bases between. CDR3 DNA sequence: TGTGCCAGCAGCGCCCTTCGCGAGGGGCTCCGGGAGAACACTGAAGCTTTCTTT. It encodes CASSALREGLRENTEAFF.

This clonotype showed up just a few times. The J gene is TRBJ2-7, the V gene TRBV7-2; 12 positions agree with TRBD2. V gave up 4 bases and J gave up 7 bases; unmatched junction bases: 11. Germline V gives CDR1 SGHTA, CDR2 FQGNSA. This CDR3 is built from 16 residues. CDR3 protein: CASSWASGGVRREQYF. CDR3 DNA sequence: TGTGCCAGCAGCTGGGCTAGCGGGGGGGTTAGGAGGGAGCAGTACTTC.

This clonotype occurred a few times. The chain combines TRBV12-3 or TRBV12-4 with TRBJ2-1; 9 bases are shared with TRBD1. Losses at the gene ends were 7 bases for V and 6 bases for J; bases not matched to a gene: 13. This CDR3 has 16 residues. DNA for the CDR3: TGTGCCAGCACTGATCTCCGGGACAGGGTACGCAATGAGCAGTTCTTC. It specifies CASTDLRDRVRNEQFF.

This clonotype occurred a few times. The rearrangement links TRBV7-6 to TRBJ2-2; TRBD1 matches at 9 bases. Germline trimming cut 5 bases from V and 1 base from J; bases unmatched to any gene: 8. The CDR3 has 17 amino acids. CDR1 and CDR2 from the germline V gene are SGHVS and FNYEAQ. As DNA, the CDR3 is TGTGCCAGCAGCATCACAGGGGGCTTAGGGAACACCGGGGAGCTGTTTTTT. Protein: CASSITGGLGNTGELFF.

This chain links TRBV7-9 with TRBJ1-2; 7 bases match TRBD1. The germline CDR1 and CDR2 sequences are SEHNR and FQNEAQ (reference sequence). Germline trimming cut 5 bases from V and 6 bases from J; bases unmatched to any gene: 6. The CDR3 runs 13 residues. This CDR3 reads CASSASDRDGYTF. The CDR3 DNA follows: TGTGCCAGCAGCGCCTCTGACAGGGATGGCTACACCTTC.

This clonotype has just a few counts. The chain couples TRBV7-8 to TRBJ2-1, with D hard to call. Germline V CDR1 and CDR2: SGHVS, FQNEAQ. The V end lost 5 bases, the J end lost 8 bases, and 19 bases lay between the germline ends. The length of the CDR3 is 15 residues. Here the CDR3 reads CASSGDRTSPDEQFF. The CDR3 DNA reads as TGTGCCAGCAGCGGGGATAGGACCTCTCCGGATGAGCAGTTCTTC.

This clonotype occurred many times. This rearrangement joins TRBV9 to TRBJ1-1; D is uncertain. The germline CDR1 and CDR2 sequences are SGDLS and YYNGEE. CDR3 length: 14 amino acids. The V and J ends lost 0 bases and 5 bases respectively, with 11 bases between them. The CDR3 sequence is CASSVVEGKTEAFF. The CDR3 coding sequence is TGTGCCAGCAGCGTAGTTGAGGGCAAGACTGAAGCTTTCTTT.

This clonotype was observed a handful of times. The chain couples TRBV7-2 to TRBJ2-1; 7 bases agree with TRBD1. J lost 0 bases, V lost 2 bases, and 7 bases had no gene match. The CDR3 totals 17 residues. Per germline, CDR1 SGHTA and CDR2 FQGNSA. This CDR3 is CASSLYAGGSSYNEQFF. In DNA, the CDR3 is TGTGCCAGCAGCTTATACGCAGGGGGATCCTCCTACAATGAGCAGTTCTTC.

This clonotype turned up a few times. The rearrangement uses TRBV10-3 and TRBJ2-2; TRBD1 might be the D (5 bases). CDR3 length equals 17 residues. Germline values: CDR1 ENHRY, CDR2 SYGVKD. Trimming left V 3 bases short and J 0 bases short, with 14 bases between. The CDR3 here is CAISEPWTRPNTGELFF. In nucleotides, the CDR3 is TGTGCCATCAGTGAACCGTGGACACGTCCGAACACCGGGGAGCTGTTTTTT.

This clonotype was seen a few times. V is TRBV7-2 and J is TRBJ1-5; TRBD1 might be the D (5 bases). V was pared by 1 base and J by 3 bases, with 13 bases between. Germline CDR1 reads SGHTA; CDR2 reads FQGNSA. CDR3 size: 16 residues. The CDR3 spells CASSLEGGEYNQPQHF. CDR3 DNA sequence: TGTGCCAGCAGCTTAGAGGGAGGGGAGTACAATCAGCCCCAGCATTTT.